These 25 T cell receptor beta chains were sequenced from one sample in a study of blood T cell repertoires in COVID-19. Libraries were prepared by immunoSEQ multiplex PCR; TCRdb keeps only in-frame clonotypes and omits some of them. The data hold approximately 440,000 clones, with around 90% observed a single time. Sequencing was performed on PBMCs or T cells enriched from blood (not recorded which). The receptors come from a woman between 18 and 29 years old who had recovered from COVID-19.

V is TRBV7-9 and J is TRBJ2-5; 9 bases align to TRBD2. Germline V CDR1 and CDR2: SEHNR, FQNEAQ (reference sequence). This CDR3 contains 15 residues. The junction had 4 bases not matched to a gene; V was cut back by 4 bases and J by 1 base. Here the CDR3 DNA reads TGTGCCAGCAGCTCCTTTAGCGGGAGCCAAGAGACCCAGTACTTC. Translation: CASSSFSGSQETQYF.

This chain uses TRBV27 with TRBJ2-7; 7 bases agree with TRBD2. After removal of 5 bases from V and 3 bases from J, the junction contained 4 bases not matched to a gene. Germline CDR1 reads MNHEY; CDR2 reads SMNVEV (reference sequence). The CDR3 runs to 13 residues. The CDR3 nucleotides read TGTGCCAGCAGTGTGGGGGGGAACTACGAGCAGTACTTC. Amino acids: CASSVGGNYEQYF.

The chain is built from TRBV4-1 and TRBJ1-1, with 9 positions matching TRBD1. The CDR3 sequence is 17 residues long. The germline gives CDR1 MGHRA, CDR2 YSYEKL. Losses at the gene ends were 2 bases for V and 1 base for J; bases not matched to a gene: 8. The CDR3 protein is CASSQRGTGRTNTEAFF. The CDR3 bases are TGCGCCAGCAGCCAAAGAGGGACAGGGAGGACGAACACTGAAGCTTTCTTT.

In this sample, this clone turned up once. The V gene is TRBV29-1, the J gene TRBJ1-6; a possible D gene is TRBD1 (5 bases). V shed 6 bases and J shed 4 bases, with 10 bases lying between them. CDR3 length: 13 amino acids. Germline V lookup: CDR1 SQVTM, CDR2 ANQGSEA. CDR3 sequence reads: CSVGADYNSPLHF. The CDR3 region has the DNA TGCAGCGTAGGGGCCGATTATAATTCACCCCTCCACTTT.

The rearrangement links TRBV5-1 to TRBJ2-1; 10 bases agree with TRBD1. From germline, CDR1 is SGHRS and CDR2 YFSETQ. The CDR3 covers 14 residues. Losses at the gene ends were 4 bases for V and 7 bases for J; bases not matched to a gene: 5. The CDR3 DNA is TGCGCCAGCAGCCCGGGGACAGGGGAAAATGAGCAGTTCTTC. This sequence encodes CASSPGTGENEQFF.

This clone was seen a single time. This sequence joins TRBV12-3 or TRBV12-4 and TRBJ1-4; the D is unclear. Trimming removed 6 bases from V and 7 bases from J, with 12 bases in between. This CDR3 has 13 residues. The DNA for the CDR3 is TGTGCCAGCAGCCCCCTCCGGGGTGAAAAACTGTTTTTT. This translates into CASSPLRGEKLFF.

The J gene is TRBJ1-1, the V gene TRBV11-2, with TRBD1 identical over 7 bases. The CDR3 extends over 14 amino acids. Germline values: CDR1 SGHAT, CDR2 FQNNGV. V shed 4 bases and J 1 base; nucleotides not matched to a gene: 3. The CDR3 here is CASSWGQTNTEAFF. In nucleotides, the CDR3 is TGTGCCAGCAGCTGGGGACAGACGAACACTGAAGCTTTCTTT.

The chain links TRBV7-9 to TRBJ2-3, with D possibly matching TRBD1 (6 bases). The V gene's germline CDR1 is SEHNR and CDR2 FQNEAQ (reference sequence). The CDR3 covers 19 residues. Trimming took 4 bases from V and 6 from J, leaving 29 bases between them. The CDR3 here is CASSSGSWAGVLSGDTQYF. DNA for the CDR3: TGTGCCAGCAGCTCTGGGAGCTGGGCAGGGGTCCTTTCGGGCGATACGCAGTATTTT.

This clone appeared a few times. This chain joins TRBV7-2 and TRBJ2-3; 8 bases match TRBD2. The CDR3 covers 15 residues. The germline CDR1 and CDR2 sequences are SGHTA and FQGNSA. Trimming at V came to 4 bases and at J to 6 bases, leaving 9 bases not matched to a gene. This chain's CDR3 is CASSYNSGVGDTQYF. CDR3 nucleotide sequence: TGTGCCAGCAGCTACAATAGCGGGGTGGGGGATACGCAGTATTTT.

The chain employs TRBV5-5 and TRBJ1-4; 7 bases are a match to TRBD1. This CDR3 comprises 16 residues. After removal of 4 bases from V and 3 bases from J, the junction contained 9 bases not matched to a gene. Germline lookup yields CDR1 SGHKS and CDR2 YYEKEE (reference sequence). The CDR3 DNA follows: TGTGCCAGCAGCCCCAGGGGGTTGGAGGCTAATGAAAAACTGTTTTTT. It yields the protein CASSPRGLEANEKLFF.

The CDR3 nucleotides read TGTGCCAGCAGTGATATTAGCAATGAGCAGTTCTTC. Residues: CASSDISNEQFF. The gene calls are TRBV6-1 and TRBJ2-1; D gene ambiguous. Trimming cost V 3 bases and J 6 bases, with 6 bases left between them. CDR3 length equals 12 residues. Germline values: CDR1 MNHNS, CDR2 SASEGT.

The chain couples TRBV15 to TRBJ2-2, with TRBD2 matching over 10 bases. V lost 8 bases and J lost 6; bases outside the gene matches: 9. CDR3 length: 15 amino acids. The germline V gene has CDR1 LNHNV and CDR2 YYDKDF (reference sequence). The CDR3 region is CATARSGGPSGELFF. The CDR3 DNA follows: TGTGCCACCGCCCGTAGCGGGGGGCCATCCGGGGAGCTGTTTTTT.

This clone was seen a handful of times. This sequence joins TRBV28 and TRBJ1-2, with D tentatively TRBD1 (6 bases). Germline CDR1 is MDHEN and CDR2 is SYDVKM. CDR3 length: 14 residues. V lost 10 bases, J lost 0 bases, and 15 bases lay in between. CDR3 DNA sequence: TGTGCCACCGGAACAGGGAGGGCTAACTATGGCTACACCTTC. Its translation is CATGTGRANYGYTF.

The genes are TRBV28 and TRBJ2-1; D might be TRBD1 (5 bases). The V gene's germline CDR1 is MDHEN and CDR2 SYDVKM. V gave up 5 bases and J gave up 4 bases, with 12 bases separating them. The CDR3 sequence is 14 residues long. The CDR3 nucleotides are TGTGCCAGCAGTAGGGGCTGGGTATACAATGAGCAGTTCTTC. It encodes CASSRGWVYNEQFF.

Written as DNA, the CDR3 is TGTGCCAGTAGTATTTATAGGGGACAGGGAACTGAAGCTTTCTTT. Translating it yields CASSIYRGQGTEAFF. The chain recombines TRBV19 with TRBJ1-1; 9 bases are a match to TRBD1. The CDR3 consists of 15 residues. The junction had 7 bases not matched to a gene; V was cut back by 3 bases and J by 5 bases. Germline CDR1 reads LNHDA; CDR2 reads SQIVND (reference sequence).

This chain uses TRBV5-1 with TRBJ2-5, with 9 nucleotides matching TRBD2. J lost 3 bases, V lost 0 bases, and 6 bases had no gene match. Germline V CDR1 and CDR2: SGHRS, YFSETQ. The CDR3 length is 16 residues. The CDR3 reads CASSLAPAGGKETQYF. As DNA, the CDR3 is TGCGCCAGCAGCTTGGCTCCAGCGGGGGGAAAAGAGACCCAGTACTTC.

The CDR3 coding sequence is TGTGCCAGCAGTTTAACCGGGGGGCGCAATCAGCCCCAGCATTTT. It is translated as CASSLTGGRNQPQHF. V and J are TRBV27 and TRBJ1-5, with D possibly being TRBD1 (6 bases). The CDR3 has 15 residues. V shed 2 bases and J shed 2 bases, with 10 bases lying between them. Germline V CDR1 and CDR2: MNHEY, SMNVEV (reference sequence).

The rearrangement links TRBV5-1 to TRBJ2-5, with 10 bases lining up with TRBD1. V shed 0 bases and J 1 base; nucleotides not matched to a gene: 3. Germline V lookup: CDR1 SGHRS, CDR2 YFSETQ. The CDR3 contains 16 residues. The CDR3 nucleotides are TGCGCCAGCAGCTTGGGGGGACAGGGGCCCCAAGAGACCCAGTACTTC. Residues: CASSLGGQGPQETQYF.

V usage is TRBV29-1 and J usage is TRBJ1-2, with D possibly being TRBD1 (5 bases). CDR1 is SQVTM, CDR2 ANQGSEA, per germline. The V gene lost 8 bases and the J gene lost 7 bases, with 17 bases spanning the gap. This CDR3 contains 12 residues. The CDR3 loop reads CSQGVGKGGYTF. CDR3 DNA: TGCAGCCAAGGGGTGGGGAAGGGTGGCTACACCTTC. Complete variable domain (other parts from reference TRBV29-1 and TRBJ1-2): SAVISQKPSRDICQRGTSLTIQCQVDSQVTMMFWYRQQPGQSLTLIATANQGSEATYESGFVIDKFPISRPNLTFSTLTVSNMSPEDSSIYLCSQGVGKGGYTFGSGTRLTVV.

V usage is TRBV3-1 (or the pseudogene TRBV3-2) and J usage is TRBJ2-3; TRBD2 aligns across 7 bases. Trimming removed 1 base from V and 0 bases from J; junction bases left unmatched: 10. Germline CDR1 and CDR2: LGHDT and YNNKEL (reference sequence). This CDR3 region has 18 residues. The CDR3 nucleotides are TGTGCCAGCAGCCAAGGTCCCGAGAAAGCGGGAAGCACAGATACGCAGTATTTT. Amino acid sequence: CASSQGPEKAGSTDTQYF.

The chain employs TRBV6-5 and TRBJ2-1; maybe TRBD2 (5 bases). The CDR3 sequence is 12 residues long. V lost 6 bases and J lost 9, with 12 bases in between. The germline CDR1 and CDR2 sequences are MNHEY and SVGAGI. CDR3 region: CASSRTSIEQFF. The DNA for the CDR3 is TGTGCCAGCAGCCGGACTTCCATTGAGCAGTTCTTC.

This chain links TRBV19 with TRBJ2-7; tentatively, D is TRBD1 (6 bases). Between the trimmed V and J ends, which lost 0 bases and 6 bases, there was a span of 15 bases. Germline V gene data show CDR1 as LNHDA and CDR2 as SQIVND (reference sequence). The CDR3 consists of 15 residues. CDR3 loop: CASSIDLMARGEQYF. The CDR3 bases are TGTGCCAGTAGTATAGATCTAATGGCCAGGGGCGAGCAGTACTTC.

CDR3 residues: CASTLGGGENTEAFF. CDR3 coding DNA: TGTGCCAGTACCCTAGGGGGAGGGGAGAACACTGAAGCTTTCTTT. The chain is built from TRBV19 and TRBJ1-1, with D possibly being TRBD1 (6 bases). Germline lookup yields CDR1 LNHDA and CDR2 SQIVND (reference sequence). The CDR3 totals 15 residues. The ends were cut back, 7 bases at V and 1 base at J, with 16 bases in the middle.

As DNA, the CDR3 is TGTGCCAGCAGCTTGGACAGGGCATACGAGCAGTACTTC. Residues: CASSLDRAYEQYF. The chain recombines TRBV5-4 with TRBJ2-7; D may be TRBD1 (6 bases). The V gene lost 0 bases and the J gene lost 4 bases, with 8 bases spanning the gap. CDR1 is SGHNT, CDR2 YYREEE, per germline (reference sequence). The CDR3 has 13 residues.

The chain combines TRBV19 with TRBJ1-5, with D uncertain. This CDR3 is 15 amino acids long. Germline-derived CDR1 and CDR2 are LNHDA and SQIVND (reference sequence). V lost 7 bases and J lost 0, with 13 bases in between. The CDR3 here is CASTTTAYSNQPQHF. Here the CDR3 DNA reads TGTGCCAGTACGACCACAGCTTATAGCAATCAGCCCCAGCATTTT.